The clone carrying this T cell receptor beta chain was seen more than once but under ten times. The antigen is undetermined. The entry originates in a study of cytomegalovirus exposure and HLA in healthy donors. Across the whole study: The roughly 130 validation repertoires, a later analysis reported, used the same platform as the 600 to 700 repertoires from the first cohort.

Some clones are missing from TCRdb's copy, which holds only in-frame ones; the method was immunoSEQ multiplex PCR. The sample lists 55,000 to 70,000 clones; around 89% were seen once. Findings and caveats of the study: Listed as cytomegalovirus-associated were approximately 160 TCR beta chains. Specificity for CMV antigens was confirmed in vitro for a few of the CMV-associated chains. Later, an analysis found that TCR clusters from the first cohort tended to co-occur in the 120 validation repertoires.

Source material: PBMCs. The receptor was isolated from a woman under 30 in good health and CMV-seronegative.

The chain's CDR3 is CASSVAGQGSTEAFF. The CDR3 DNA follows: TGTGCCAGCAGCGTAGCGGGACAGGGGAGCACTGAAGCTTTCTTT. V is TRBV9 and J is TRBJ1-1; TRBD1 aligns across 10 bases. V gave up 0 bases and J gave up 4 bases; unmatched junction bases: 3. The CDR3 is 15 residues long. Germline V lookup: CDR1 SGDLS, CDR2 YYNGEE.